This T cell receptor beta chain was profiled in a study of shared clonotypes between healthy human individuals (dated by TCRdb to 2018 to 2021). For the wider study: The cohort comprised a couple of women and a few men aged 18 to 49 years. To estimate repertoire size and how much clonotype sharing occurs between individuals, the study deeply sequenced the blood TCR repertoires of about five healthy adults. To increase sequencing depth and limit assay-specific biases, different laboratories used diverse techniques to prepare libraries and sequence TCR repertoires. Leukapheresis yielded between about 0.94 and 9 billion PBMCs per donor.

Healthy HIV-negative adults with no recently reported acute infections or vaccinations were included as donors. Every donor was a Caucasian adult residing in Nashville, Tennessee, USA. In the unsorted samples, some 94 million PBMCs were counted, and genomic DNA was extracted using the QIAamp DNA Blood Mini kit. After blood collection by leukapheresis, PBMCs were isolated using Ficoll-Histopaque density gradient centrifugation and then cryopreserved in the vapor phase of liquid nitrogen. As for this clone: No antigen is known for it. Base qualities are missing; no much larger clone stands one base away.

Using the deep immunoSEQ assay, TCR CDR3 regions were amplified from genomic DNA by multiplex PCR. Extracted genomic DNA from each cell subset was spread evenly across all wells of several immunoSEQ 96-well plates, with each plate serving as a replicate. For unsorted PBMC, approximately 290 ng genomic DNA, equal to about 30,000 T cell genomes, was loaded into each replicate PCR. Ten immunoSEQ deep assay plates were used to sequence the unsorted PBMC genomic DNA. Purified libraries were quantified with a Qubit 3.0 fluorometer, sized on a Bioanalyzer 2100, and re-quantified with the KAPA Library Quantification kit. A separate single-read 150-cycle Illumina NextSeq 550 flow cell was used to sequence each immunoSEQ 96-well plate. Per the source publication's procedure: Because the immunoSEQ output held only junctional sequences and lacked quality scores, the filtering could not match the filtering applied to full-length reads. To assign V/J genes and CDR3, sequences were annotated using PyIR, a Python wrapper for IgBLAST v1.9, with IMGT germline references. Any read was removed if the V/J assignment was weak (E-value above 1e-6), the CDR3 was missing, or the read contained stop codons, out-of-frame junctions, or ambiguous translated residues. A V3J clonotype was defined by an identical inferred V gene, J gene, and CDR3 amino acid sequence. The percentage overlap between two repertoires was calculated by dividing the number of shared unique clonotypes by the size of the smaller repertoire. Richness of each repertoire was evaluated using RTK rarefaction, the Chao1 estimator, and Recon v2.1 estimates of unobserved clonotypes. The source is immuneACCESS, and TCRdb retained only in-frame sequences with V and J called. Part of the clones is not carried over; for the studies checked, unresolved V genes explain less than half of this, and the remainder is unexplained. The V and J calls and clone size come from that table; D and trimming were worked out from the DNA. This sample has roughly 490,000 clones in its table, and 60% to 85% of those were observed once. The ten largest clones capture over 10% of the sample.

Overall study outcomes, separate from this receptor: Based on pairwise subsampling, the degree of clonotype sharing among donors was expected to be affected by sequencing depth. The genetic and exposure-history diversity represented was limited by the small number of donors. Sampling was limited to blood, and TCR repertoires in tissue likely differ from TCR repertoires in blood.

The germline V gene gives CDR1 as MDHEN and CDR2 as SYDVKM. CDR3 length: 16 amino acids, cysteine to phenylalanine. Only CDR3 DNA is held: 48 bases, read in frame from base 1. Clipping removes 6 bases from V and 4 bases from J, with 7 as the unmatched junction base count. The source is a woman aged 35 to 49 in good health. Some clones in this sample may be carry-over from other donors' samples. The source material was PBMCs. The V gene is TRBV28 and the J gene is TRBJ2-2, and 11 junction bases match TRBD2. The base sequence is TGTGCCAGCAGGGTTACTAGCGGGAGTGGCACCGGGGAGCTGTTTTTT. This codes for CASRVTSGSGTGELFF. With the portions outside the CDR3 filled from the reference TRBV28 and TRBJ2-2 genes, the complete variable region becomes DVKVTQSSRYLVKRTGEKVFLECVQDMDHENMFWYRQDPGLGLRLIYFSYDVKMKEKGDIPEGYSVSREKKERFSLILESASTNQTSMYLCASRVTSGSGTGELFFGEGSRLTVL.